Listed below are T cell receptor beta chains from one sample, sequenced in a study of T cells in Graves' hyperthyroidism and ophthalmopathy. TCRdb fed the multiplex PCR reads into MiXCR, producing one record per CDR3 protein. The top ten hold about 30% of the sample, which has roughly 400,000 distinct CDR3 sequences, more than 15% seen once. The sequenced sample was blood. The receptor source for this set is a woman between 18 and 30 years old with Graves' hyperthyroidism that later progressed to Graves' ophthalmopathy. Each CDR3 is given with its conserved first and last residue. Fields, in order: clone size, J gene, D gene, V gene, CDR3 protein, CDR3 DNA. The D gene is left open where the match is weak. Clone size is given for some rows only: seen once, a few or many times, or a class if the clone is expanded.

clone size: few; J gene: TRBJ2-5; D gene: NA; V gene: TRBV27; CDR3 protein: CASSPEPPRVETQYF; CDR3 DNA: TGTGCCAGCAGTCCCGAACCCCCCAGGGTAGAGACCCAGTACTTC
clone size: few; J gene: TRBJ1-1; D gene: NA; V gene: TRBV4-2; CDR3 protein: CASSQEVKDTEAFF; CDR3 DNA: TGTGCCAGCAGCCAAGAGGTCAAAGACACTGAAGCTTTCTTT
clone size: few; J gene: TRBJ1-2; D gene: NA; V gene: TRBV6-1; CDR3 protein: CASSELRKSYTF; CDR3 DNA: TGTGCCAGCAGTGAGTTACGCAAATCCTACACCTTC
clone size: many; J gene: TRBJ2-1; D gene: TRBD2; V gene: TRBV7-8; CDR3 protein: CASSLPGLAGYNEQFF; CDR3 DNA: TGTGCCAGCAGCTTACCCGGACTAGCGGGATACAATGAGCAGTTCTTC
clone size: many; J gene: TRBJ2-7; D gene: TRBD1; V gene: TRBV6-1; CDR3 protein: CATKGPTGGMREQYF; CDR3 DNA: TGTGCCACCAAGGGGCCGACAGGGGGAATGCGCGAGCAGTACTTC
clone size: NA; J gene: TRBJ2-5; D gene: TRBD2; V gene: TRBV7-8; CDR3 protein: CASRRGGRVETQCF; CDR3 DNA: TGTGCCAGCCGGCGGGGAGGGAGGGTAGAGACCCAGTGCTTC
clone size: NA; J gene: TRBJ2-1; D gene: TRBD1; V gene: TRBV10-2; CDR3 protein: CASSETGGFRNEQFF; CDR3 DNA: TGCGCCAGCAGTGAGACAGGGGGGTTCCGCAATGAGCAGTTCTTC
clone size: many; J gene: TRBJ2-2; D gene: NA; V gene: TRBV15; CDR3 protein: CATSRERVTGELFF; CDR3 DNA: TGTGCCACCAGCAGAGAGAGGGTCACCGGGGAGCTGTTTTTT
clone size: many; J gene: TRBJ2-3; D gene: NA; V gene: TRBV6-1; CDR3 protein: CASSFRDATDTQYF; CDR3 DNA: TGTGCCAGCAGTTTCCGGGACGCCACAGATACGCAGTATTTT
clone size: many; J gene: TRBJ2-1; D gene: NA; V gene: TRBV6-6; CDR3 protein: CASSYRDNNEQFF; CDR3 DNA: TGTGCCAGCAGTTACCGGGACAACAATGAGCAGTTCTTC
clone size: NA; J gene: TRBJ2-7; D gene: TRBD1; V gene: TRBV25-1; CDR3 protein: CASHPPGQSYEQYF; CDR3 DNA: TGTGCCAGCCACCCACCGGGACAGAGCTACGAGCAGTACTTC
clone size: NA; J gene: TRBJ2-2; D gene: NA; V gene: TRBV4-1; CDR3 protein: CASSQELRGTGELFF; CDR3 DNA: TGCGCCAGCAGCCAAGAATTGAGGGGAACTGGGGAGCTGTTTTTT
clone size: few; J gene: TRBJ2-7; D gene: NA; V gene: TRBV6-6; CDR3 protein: CASSYWSPGVLYEQYF; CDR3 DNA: TGTGCCAGCAGTTACTGGTCCCCAGGGGTGCTCTACGAGCAGTACTTC
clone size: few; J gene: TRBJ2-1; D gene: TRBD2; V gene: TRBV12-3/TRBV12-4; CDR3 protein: CASSLIQASGRTGQYEQFF; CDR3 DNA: TGTGCCAGCAGTTTAATCCAGGCTAGCGGGAGAACGGGACAATATGAGCAGTTCTTC
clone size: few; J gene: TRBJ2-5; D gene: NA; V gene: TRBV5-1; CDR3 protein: CATAEGRGGETQYF; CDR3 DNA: TGCGCCACTGCTGAGGGCAGGGGCGGGGAGACCCAGTACTTC
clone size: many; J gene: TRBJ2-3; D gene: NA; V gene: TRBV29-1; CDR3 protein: CSVDPLTLRPTDTQYF; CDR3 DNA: TGCAGCGTTGACCCCCTGACCCTTCGGCCCACAGATACGCAGTATTTT
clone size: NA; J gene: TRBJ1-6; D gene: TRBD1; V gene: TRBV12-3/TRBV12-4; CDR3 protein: CASSQDRASYSPLHF; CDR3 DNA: TGTGCCAGCAGTCAAGACAGGGCTTCCTATTCACCCCTCCACTTT